This entry lists 22 T cell receptor beta chains sequenced from one sample in a study of blood T cell repertoires in COVID-19. The repertoire was sequenced with immunoSEQ multiplex PCR; TCRdb's copy has only in-frame clones and lacks some. The data contain approximately 170,000 clones, approximately 83% of them singletons. Sequencing was done on a sample of peripheral blood. These receptors all come from a man in his fifties with active or convalescent COVID-19.

CDR3 region: CATSDFGLDGYTF. CDR3 coding DNA: TGTGCCACCAGTGATTTCGGTTTGGATGGCTACACCTTC. The chain carries TRBV24-1 and TRBJ1-2, with D unresolved. The CDR3 spans 13 residues. From germline, CDR1 is KGHDR and CDR2 SFDVKD. V was trimmed by 1 base and J by 6 bases, leaving 8 bases between them.

V and J are TRBV2 and TRBJ2-3; D remains ambiguous. Germline CDR1 reads SNHLY; CDR2 reads FYNNEI. CDR3 size: 15 residues. V lost 0 bases to trimming and J lost 3 bases, with 10 bases between them. DNA of the CDR3: TGTGCCAGCAGTGAAGCAAAGCTTACTACAGATACGCAGTATTTT. Its protein is CASSEAKLTTDTQYF.

This clone came up a few times. Other nucleotide sequences from this sample produce the same CDR3. The chain links TRBV5-1 to TRBJ1-3; maybe TRBD1 (5 bases). The V end lost 1 base, the J end lost 0 bases, and 5 bases lay between the germline ends. The CDR3 has 14 residues. The germline V gene has CDR1 SGHRS and CDR2 YFSETQ. CDR3 coding DNA: TGCGCCAGCAGCTTGACAGGCTCTGGAAACACCATATATTTT. This encodes CASSLTGSGNTIYF.

The gene calls are TRBV27 and TRBJ2-7; 9 nucleotides align to TRBD2. This CDR3 is built from 18 residues. Trimming at V came to 6 bases and at J to 6 bases, leaving 21 bases not matched to a gene. Germline values: CDR1 MNHEY, CDR2 SMNVEV (reference sequence). This CDR3 reads CASSPGVAGVIPRGEQYF. DNA for the CDR3: TGTGCCAGCAGCCCCGGGGTAGCGGGAGTTATCCCCCGGGGCGAGCAGTACTTC.

This sequence joins TRBV24-1 and TRBJ2-5; the D gene is possibly TRBD2 (6 bases). The CDR3 totals 13 residues. The germline V gene encodes CDR1 KGHDR and CDR2 SFDVKD. Trimming pared 5 bases from V and 5 bases from J, leaving 11 bases between. The CDR3 loop is CATSVEGYETQYF. As DNA, the CDR3 is TGTGCCACCAGTGTGGAGGGGTACGAGACCCAGTACTTC.

The V gene is TRBV6-6, the J gene TRBJ1-5; D may be TRBD1 (5 bases). V lost 5 bases, J lost 4 bases, and 12 bases lay in between. CDR3 length: 14 amino acids. CDR1 is MNHNY, CDR2 SVGAGI, per germline (reference sequence). In DNA form, the CDR3 reads TGTGCCAGCAGTCCCCCAGACAGAAATCAGCCCCAGCATTTT. Amino acid sequence: CASSPPDRNQPQHF.

V is TRBV5-1 and J is TRBJ2-5, with D uncertain. The germline V and J ends were trimmed by 6 bases and 2 bases, with 8 bases remaining between them. Germline lookup yields CDR1 SGHRS and CDR2 YFSETQ. This CDR3 comprises 12 residues. The CDR3 DNA sequence: TGCGCCAGCACCTCACAACAAGAGACCCAGTACTTC. It is translated as CASTSQQETQYF. Supplemented by reference TRBV5-1 and TRBJ2-5, the full variable domain reads KAGVTQTPRYLIKTRGQQVTLSCSPISGHRSVSWYQQTPGQGLQFLFEYFSETQRNKGNFPGRFSGRQFSNSRSEMNVSTLELGDSALYLCASTSQQETQYFGPGTRLLVL.

The chain combines TRBV29-1 with TRBJ2-1; TRBD2 matches 9 bases. The CDR3 runs 14 residues. Germline CDR1 SQVTM, CDR2 ANQGSEA. V shed 7 bases, J shed 8 bases, and the junction held 12 bases outside the gene matches. The CDR3 DNA is TGCAGCGGATTGAGTGGGCGGGGGGGTCATGAGCAGTTCTTC. Translating it yields CSGLSGRGGHEQFF.

The chain is built from TRBV6-5 and TRBJ2-2; 12 bases agree with TRBD1. Germline CDR1 and CDR2: MNHEY and SVGAGI. Trimming removed 6 bases from V and 8 bases from J; junction bases left unmatched: 7. CDR3 length: 15 amino acids. The CDR3 coding sequence is TGTGCCAGCAGGGACGGGACAGGGGGCGGTGGGGAGCTGTTTTTT. Translating it yields CASRDGTGGGGELFF.

With regard to this clone: One end of the junction does not line up with germline, which may come from a read error. The chain is built from TRBV6-1 and TRBJ1-2, with D possibly TRBD1 on 6 matching bases. The CDR3 loop spans 12 amino acids. CDR1 is MNHNS, CDR2 SASEGT, per germline. The CDR3: CASSEPLDSLNF. As DNA, the CDR3 is TGTGCCAGCAGTGAACCGCTGGACAGCCTTAACTTC.

This chain links TRBV6-1 with TRBJ1-1, with D perhaps TRBD1 (6 bases). Germline CDR1 reads MNHNS; CDR2 reads SASEGT. This CDR3 has 14 amino acids. The V end lost 2 bases, the J end lost 11 bases, and 18 bases lay between the germline ends. The CDR3 is CASSERAGSRGAFF. CDR3 nucleotide sequence: TGTGCCAGCAGTGAAAGGGCAGGCTCCAGGGGCGCTTTCTTT.

This rearrangement joins TRBV28 to TRBJ2-1; D possibly corresponds to TRBD1 (6 bases). Trimming cost V 1 base and J 8 bases, with 15 bases left between them. The CDR3 totals 15 residues. The germline CDR1 and CDR2 sequences are MDHEN and SYDVKM. The CDR3 nucleotides read TGTGCCAGCAGTTTATTGGACACAGGGATAGATGAGCAGTTCTTC. It is translated as CASSLLDTGIDEQFF.

The V and J genes are TRBV30 and TRBJ1-3; TRBD1 might be the D (5 bases). The CDR3 has 13 residues. Trimming cost V 8 bases and J 2 bases, with 13 bases left between them. The germline gives CDR1 GTSNPN, CDR2 SVGIG (reference sequence). In DNA form, the CDR3 reads TGTGCCATAAAGCGGGGGGCTGGAAACACCATATATTTT. Residues: CAIKRGAGNTIYF.

CDR3 in DNA: TGCAGCATCTCACAGGGGGCGAGTAGCACCGGGGAGCTGTTTTTT. Translated: CSISQGASSTGELFF. V and J are TRBV29-1 and TRBJ2-2; 9 nucleotides align to TRBD1. V trimming: 8 bases; J trimming: 4 bases; junction bases outside the gene matches: 11. Germline V gene data show CDR1 as SQVTM and CDR2 as ANQGSEA. The CDR3 totals 15 residues.

This chain connects TRBV11-2 to TRBJ1-1; no clear D. Germline assignment: CDR1 SGHAT and CDR2 FQNNGV. The CDR3 length is 16 residues. V dropped 1 base and J dropped 0 bases, with 12 bases sitting between them. The CDR3 is CASSLAISLLNTEAFF. CDR3 coding DNA: TGTGCCAGCAGCTTAGCTATCTCCTTGCTGAACACTGAAGCTTTCTTT.

V gene TRBV11-3 combines with J gene TRBJ2-2; 9 bases match TRBD1. The CDR3 extends over 16 amino acids. Germline V gene sequence: CDR1 SGHNT, CDR2 YENEEA. Trimming removed 5 bases from V and 5 bases from J; junction bases left unmatched: 9. CDR3 amino acids: CASSARTGEGTGELFF. CDR3 bases: TGTGCCAGCAGCGCGCGGACAGGGGAAGGAACCGGGGAGCTGTTTTTT.

V gene TRBV30 combines with J gene TRBJ2-7, with 7 bases aligning to TRBD1. Germline V gene sequence: CDR1 GTSNPN, CDR2 SVGIG (reference sequence). CDR3 size: 12 residues. V shed 0 bases and J 13 bases; nucleotides not matched to a gene: 9. CDR3 bases: TGTGCCTGGAGTGTGGGTGGGGGACAGTCTTACTTC. Protein: CAWSVGGGQSYF.

This clone has ten or more counts. The chain has TRBV14 and TRBJ1-5; D perhaps matches TRBD1 (6 bases). Trimming stripped 2 bases from V and 6 bases from J, with 8 bases between. The CDR3 length is 13 residues. Germline-derived CDR1 and CDR2 are SGHDN and FVKESK. CDR3 amino acids: CASSQSGAQPQHF. DNA of the CDR3: TGTGCCAGCAGCCAATCAGGGGCTCAGCCCCAGCATTTT.

Written as DNA, the CDR3 is TGTGCCAGCAGCTTGGATCGGGGTGTAAGTTCACCCCTCCACTTT. Its translation is CASSLDRGVSSPLHF. The chain carries TRBV5-6 and TRBJ1-6; D not certain. Trimming took 0 bases from V and 9 from J, leaving 13 bases between them. The CDR3 loop spans 15 amino acids. Germline loops: CDR1 SGHDT, CDR2 YYEEEE.

This rearrangement joins TRBV5-1 to TRBJ2-7; 9 bases align to TRBD2. Trimming at V came to 0 bases and at J to 3 bases, leaving 7 bases not matched to a gene. The CDR3 sequence is 16 residues long. Germline V CDR1 and CDR2: SGHRS, YFSETQ. The CDR3 DNA is TGCGCCAGCAGCTTGGCCGGCGGGAGGGCCGACTACGAGCAGTACTTC. Translation: CASSLAGGRADYEQYF.

The chain is built from TRBV2 and TRBJ2-7, with D possibly being TRBD2 (6 bases). Germline V gene sequence: CDR1 SNHLY, CDR2 FYNNEI. The CDR3 covers 14 residues. The germline V and J ends were trimmed by 7 bases and 0 bases, with 13 bases remaining between them. The CDR3: CASKLAGSSYEQYF. The CDR3 DNA follows: TGTGCCAGCAAACTTGCGGGGAGCTCCTACGAGCAGTACTTC.

This clone occurred a few times. V usage is TRBV6-2 or TRBV6-3 and J usage is TRBJ2-1; 8 bases map to TRBD1. Per the germline V gene, CDR1 is MNHEY and CDR2 is SVGEGT. The CDR3 loop spans 15 amino acids. The V and J ends lost 2 bases and 4 bases, in that order; junction bases with no gene match: 4. This CDR3 reads CASSYAGGSYNEQFF. The CDR3 DNA is TGTGCCAGCAGTTACGCAGGGGGCTCTTACAATGAGCAGTTCTTC.